The subject of this entry is one T cell receptor beta chain. This sample was included in a study of cytomegalovirus exposure and HLA in healthy donors. The PCR had 60 Vbeta and 13 Jbeta primers. TCRdb's table, derived via immunoSEQ multiplex PCR, lists solely in-frame clones and lacks some. The sample lists about 150,000 clones; over 75% were seen once. Trimming at V came to 4 bases and at J to 0 bases, leaving 10 bases not matched to a gene. There are 17 residues in the CDR3. Germline V CDR1 and CDR2: SGHKS, YYEKEE (reference sequence). This sequence joins TRBV5-5 and TRBJ2-1, with 7 bases that match TRBD2. Sequenced material: PBMCs. The sequence derives from a man aged 30 to 45 in good health and CMV-seropositive. In nucleotides, the CDR3 is TGTGCCAGCAGCCTATTCGCGGGGGTCAGCTCCTACAATGAGCAGTTCTTC. Translating gives CASSLFAGVSSYNEQFF.